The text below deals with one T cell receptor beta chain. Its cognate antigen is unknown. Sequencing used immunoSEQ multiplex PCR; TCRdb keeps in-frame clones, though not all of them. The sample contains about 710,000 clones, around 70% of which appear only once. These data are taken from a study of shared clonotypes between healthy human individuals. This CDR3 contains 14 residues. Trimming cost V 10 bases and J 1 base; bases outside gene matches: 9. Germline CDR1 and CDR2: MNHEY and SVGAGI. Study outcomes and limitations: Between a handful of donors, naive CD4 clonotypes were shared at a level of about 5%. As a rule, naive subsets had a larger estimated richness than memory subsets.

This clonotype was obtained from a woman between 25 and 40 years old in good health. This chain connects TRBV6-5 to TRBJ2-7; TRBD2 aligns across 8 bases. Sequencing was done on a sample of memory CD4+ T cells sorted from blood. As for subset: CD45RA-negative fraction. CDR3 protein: CANPPRGVSYEQYF. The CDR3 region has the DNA TGTGCCAACCCACCGCGGGGGGTATCCTACGAGCAGTACTTC.